The rows below give T cell receptor beta chains drawn from one sample of a study of blood T cell repertoires in COVID-19. TCRdb's table, derived via immunoSEQ multiplex PCR, lists solely in-frame clones and lacks some. The table records more than 250,000 clones, 90% of them present only once. The specimen was PBMCs or T cells enriched from blood (not recorded which). The receptors stem from a woman aged 18-29 years with acute COVID-19. Both conserved end residues are part of each CDR3. The D gene is left open where the match is weak. The listing skips clone size in some rows; elsewhere it reads once, few, many or a size class.

>15|TRBJ2-1|.|TRBV5-5|TRBD2
TGTGCCAGCAGCTTGACTAGCGGGAGATTCAATGAGCAGTTCTTC
CASSLTSGRFNEQFF
>13|TRBJ1-5|.|TRBV7-2|TRBD1
TGTGCCAGCAGCTCCCAGGGGGGTCAGCCCCAGCATTTT
CASSSQGGQPQHF
>15|TRBJ1-4|.|TRBV5-1|.
TGCGCCAGCAGCTTGCCGGAAGGGGCAGGTGAAAAACTGTTTTTT
CASSLPEGAGEKLFF
>16|TRBJ2-1|.|TRBV5-4|TRBD2
TGTGCCAGCAGCTTGGGGGGACTAGCGGGGCTCAATGAGCAGTTCTTC
CASSLGGLAGLNEQFF
>15|TRBJ1-2|.|TRBV25-1|.
TGTGCCAGCAGTGAAGATAGGGGCGCTTACTATGGCTACACCTTC
CASSEDRGAYYGYTF
>17|TRBJ1-6|.|TRBV11-2|.
TGTGCCAGCAGACAATACGGAAAGGGGCGCTATAATTCACCCCTCCACTTT
CASRQYGKGRYNSPLHF
>13|TRBJ2-7|.|TRBV19|.
TGTGCCAGTAGTATAAATGGGTACAGTGAGCAGTACTTC
CASSINGYSEQYF
>17|TRBJ2-1|.|TRBV28|.
TGTGCCAGCAGCTTCCTAGGGGCTTCAGGTCCCTACAATGAGCAGTTCTTC
CASSFLGASGPYNEQFF
>20|TRBJ1-6|.|TRBV7-8|TRBD1
TGTGCCAGCAGCTTCCTCTCTGAGGGGGATGACAGGGAAAATAATTCACCCCTCCACTTT
CASSFLSEGDDRENNSPLHF
>17|TRBJ1-5|few|TRBV5-6|TRBD1
TGTGCCAGCAGCTCACAAAGAAGGACAGGGGGCGATCAGCCCCAGCATTTT
CASSSQRRTGGDQPQHF
>16|TRBJ2-5|.|TRBV7-9|.
TGTGCCAGCAGCGCAAAGTCGGGACAACAACAAGAGACCCAGTACTTC
CASSAKSGQQQETQYF
>15|TRBJ2-1|.|TRBV18|TRBD2
TGTGCCAGCTCACCAAGCGGGAGAACCTACAATGAGCAGTTCTTC
CASSPSGRTYNEQFF
>15|TRBJ2-2|.|TRBV29-1|TRBD2
TGCAGCGTTGTGACTAGCGGGAGAAATACCGGGGAGCTGTTTTTT
CSVVTSGRNTGELFF
>11|TRBJ1-1|.|TRBV18|.
TGTGCCAGCGCGCAGGGGCGAGAAGCTTTCTTT
CASAQGREAFF
>12|TRBJ1-2|.|TRBV30|.
TGTGCCTGGAGTGTCCCAGGGTGGGGCTACACCTTC
CAWSVPGWGYTF
>16|TRBJ2-2|.|TRBV15|.
TGTGCCACCAGCAGATCCCCAATCGGGGACACCGGGGAGCTGTTTTTT
CATSRSPIGDTGELFF
>18|TRBJ1-1|.|TRBV19|.
TGTGCCAGTAGTATGAAGGGTGGGGTGGTAAGCGGTGGCGCTGAAGCTTTCTTT
CASSMKGGVVSGGAEAFF
>16|TRBJ2-1|.|TRBV11-2|TRBD2
TGTGCCAGCAGCCAAACCATGGGAGGGTCCTACAATGAGCAGTTCTTC
CASSQTMGGSYNEQFF
>12|TRBJ2-1|.|TRBV11-2|TRBD2
TGTGCCAGCAGCTTGCTAGCGGGAGGGAAGTTCTTC
CASSLLAGGKFF
>15|TRBJ2-6|.|TRBV27|.
TGTGCCAGCAGTTCCCTCGGAGCTGGGGCCAACGTCCTGACTTTC
CASSSLGAGANVLTF
>15|TRBJ1-5|once|TRBV9|.
TGTGCCAGCAGCCCAAACAGTTATAGCAATCAGCCCCAGCATTTT
CASSPNSYSNQPQHF
>14|TRBJ2-1|.|TRBV30|.
TGTGCCTGGAGTGTCTCCCAGGTTCCCAATGAGCAGTTCTTC
CAWSVSQVPNEQFF
>13|TRBJ2-3|.|TRBV5-1|.
TGCGCCAGCAGCCAGGGACTTGGGGGAGGGCAGTATTTT
CASSQGLGGGQYF
>13|TRBJ1-5|once|TRBV19|.
TGTGCCAGTACCCCGTGGGGGGATCAGCCCCAGCATTTT
CASTPWGDQPQHF
>18|TRBJ2-5|.|TRBV2|TRBD1
TGTGCCAGCAGTGGGGCAGGGGGCAGTACAGGCAGGGGAGAGACCCAGTACTTC
CASSGAGGSTGRGETQYF
>16|TRBJ2-7|.|TRBV3-1/TRBV3-2|TRBD2
TGTGCCAGCAGCCCAGGACTAGCGGGAGCTAGCTACGAGCAGTACTTC
CASSPGLAGASYEQYF
>14|TRBJ2-5|.|TRBV3-1/TRBV3-2|TRBD2
TGTGCCAGCAGTTCTTCTAGCGGACAAGAGACCCAGTACTTC
CASSSSSGQETQYF
>16|TRBJ2-3|.|TRBV7-9|TRBD1
TGTGCCAGCAGCTTACCGACAGGGGTCGAGGGAGATACGCAGTATTTT
CASSLPTGVEGDTQYF
>14|TRBJ2-3|.|TRBV6-4|TRBD1
TGTGCCAGCAGTGATGGGACAGACACAGATACGCAGTATTTT
CASSDGTDTDTQYF
>15|TRBJ2-6|.|TRBV9|.
TGTGCCAGCAGCGTATCGGGGTCTGGGGCCAACGTCCTGACTTTC
CASSVSGSGANVLTF
>14|TRBJ2-5|.|TRBV5-4|TRBD2
TGTGCCAATAGACTAGCGGGAGGGGCAGAGACCCAGTACTTC
CANRLAGGAETQYF
>14|TRBJ2-7|.|TRBV6-5|.
TGTGCCAGCAGCGGGGAAGTTAGCTCCTACGAGCAGTACTTC
CASSGEVSSYEQYF
>16|TRBJ2-5|.|TRBV10-2|TRBD1
TGCGCCAGCAGTGTACCCGGGACAGGGAGAGGGGAGACCCAGTACTTC
CASSVPGTGRGETQYF
>15|TRBJ2-3|.|TRBV7-3|TRBD2
TGTGCCAGCAGCTTAAGTAGCGGGAGATCAGATACGCAGTATTTT
CASSLSSGRSDTQYF
>12|TRBJ1-2|.|TRBV5-6|.
TGTGCCAGCAGCCTATCCAACTATGGCTACACCTTC
CASSLSNYGYTF
>12|TRBJ2-5|once|TRBV18|.
TGTGCCAGCTCGGGGCACCAAGAGACCCAGTACTTC
CASSGHQETQYF
>15|TRBJ1-5|.|TRBV30|.
TGTGCCTGGAGTGTACTGGGTAGGAGGGGTCAGCCCCAGCATTTT
CAWSVLGRRGQPQHF
>14|TRBJ1-2|.|TRBV6-5|TRBD1
TGTGCCAGCGAAGACAGGGGACAAAACTATGGCTACACCTTC
CASEDRGQNYGYTF
>14|TRBJ2-7|.|TRBV2|TRBD1
TGTGCCAGCAGTGAAGAGGGGGCTACCTACGAGCAGTACTTC
CASSEEGATYEQYF
>17|TRBJ2-2|.|TRBV7-9|.
TGTGCCAGCAGCTTAGCAGCACAGGGATGGAACACCGGGGAGCTGTTTTTT
CASSLAAQGWNTGELFF
>18|TRBJ2-7|.|TRBV3-1/TRBV3-2|TRBD2
TGTGCCAGCAGCCTCGCCGGGACTAGCGGGAGACCATCCTACGAGCAGTACTTC
CASSLAGTSGRPSYEQYF
>13|TRBJ2-7|.|TRBV15|.
TGTGCCACCAGCAGGGAGGCGTTCTACGAGCAGTACTTC
CATSREAFYEQYF
>13|TRBJ1-4|.|TRBV30|.
TGTGCCTGTAGGAGTTCAACTAATGAAAAACTGTTTTTT
CACRSSTNEKLFF
>14|TRBJ1-2|.|TRBV19|TRBD1
TGTGCCAGTAGAACAGGGGGAGCTAACTATGGCTACACCTTC
CASRTGGANYGYTF
>14|TRBJ1-3|.|TRBV11-2|.
TGTGCCAGCAGCTTAGAATCAGCTGGAAACACCATATATTTT
CASSLESAGNTIYF
>14|TRBJ1-5|.|TRBV29-1|.
TGCAGCGTTGGGTCCGGTGGAGCTAATCAGCCCCAGCATTTT
CSVGSGGANQPQHF